The clone carrying this T cell receptor beta chain has a single count. The sample belongs to a study of Ad26.COV2.S vaccination and SARS-CoV-2 variants. The protocol was immunoSEQ multiplex PCR, while the TCRdb copy is restricted to in-frame clones and leaves out a portion. The table has some 460,000 clones, 80% to 90% seen once. As to treatment: some 19 received Ad26.COV2.S at low or high dose, single or two shots; five or six received placebo; per-sample allocation not given. All samples were drawn on day 63, counting from the first vaccine or placebo injection. Trimming took 3 bases from V and 8 from J, leaving 11 bases between them. This CDR3 contains 12 residues. The germline CDR1 and CDR2 sequences are SGDLS and YYNGEE.

This sequence joins TRBV9 and TRBJ1-2; D ambiguous. This clonotype was obtained from a person between 18 and 65 years old who received the Ad26.COV2.S COVID-19 vaccine or a placebo. Material: peripheral blood, obtained in a trial of Ad26.COV2.S vaccine versus placebo. The CDR3 DNA sequence: TGTGCCAGCAGCGCCGGGATCTCCGGCTACACCTTC. Amino acids: CASSAGISGYTF.